A single sample is the source of the 15 T cell receptor beta chains below, sequenced in a study of blood T cell repertoires in COVID-19. TCRdb's copy holds only in-frame clones and misses some; the assay was immunoSEQ multiplex PCR. The data contain about 58,000 clones, 89% of them singletons. Sequenced: peripheral blood. The receptors originated from a woman in her fifties or sixties with active COVID-19.

V is TRBV18 and J is TRBJ2-3; TRBD1 agrees at 8 bases. This CDR3 is 16 amino acids long. With 6 bases clipped from V and 3 bases from J, the junction kept 11 bases outside the gene matches. CDR1 and CDR2 (germline): KGHSH, LQKENI. CDR3 DNA sequence: TGTGCCAGCTCGTCAGGGACAGGTAAATGGACAGATACGCAGTATTTT. Encoded protein: CASSSGTGKWTDTQYF.

This sequence joins TRBV18 and TRBJ1-1; no reliable D call. Germline values: CDR1 KGHSH, CDR2 LQKENI. This CDR3 spans 14 amino acids. V lost 3 bases to trimming and J lost 2 bases, with 10 bases between them. The CDR3 spells CASSPIVLNTEAFF. CDR3 nucleotide sequence: TGTGCCAGCTCACCTATAGTCTTAAACACTGAAGCTTTCTTT. Filled out from reference TRBV18 and TRBJ1-1, the complete variable domain reads NAGVMQNPRHLVRRRGQEARLRCSPMKGHSHVYWYRQLPEEGLKFMVYLQKENIIDESGMPKERFSAEFPKEGPSILRIQQVVRGDSAAYFCASSPIVLNTEAFFGQGTRLTVV.

This chain uses TRBV27 with TRBJ1-2; D is unclear. This CDR3 has 15 amino acids. Germline V lookup: CDR1 MNHEY, CDR2 SMNVEV (reference sequence). V lost 3 bases and J lost 4, with 15 bases in between. DNA of the CDR3: TGTGCCAGCAGTTTGGAGCAGCGGGGTGGCTATGGCTACACCTTC. Translated: CASSLEQRGGYGYTF.

V and J are TRBV6-5 and TRBJ1-4, with 8 bases fitting TRBD1. Per the germline V gene, CDR1 is MNHEY and CDR2 is SVGAGI. The CDR3 is made up of 13 amino acids. V shed 5 bases and J 8 bases; nucleotides not matched to a gene: 4. CDR3 in DNA: TGTGCCAGCAGTCGACAGGGGAACGAAAAACTGTTTTTT. Its protein is CASSRQGNEKLFF.

In this sample, this clone turned up once. The chain employs TRBV19 and TRBJ2-1; 7 bases line up with TRBD1. The CDR3 is made up of 15 amino acids. J lost 4 bases, V lost 0 bases, and 3 bases had no gene match. CDR1 is LNHDA and CDR2 is SQIVND in the germline V gene (reference sequence). CDR3 protein: CASSIEGTDYNEQFF. In DNA form, the CDR3 reads TGTGCCAGTAGTATAGAGGGGACAGATTACAATGAGCAGTTCTTC.

The genes are TRBV14 and TRBJ1-6, with a tentative D call TRBD1 (6 bases). The CDR3 contains 14 residues. V lost 4 bases to trimming and J lost 9 bases, with 13 bases between them. CDR1 is SGHDN and CDR2 is FVKESK in the germline V gene. For the CDR3, the DNA is TGTGCCAGCAGCCCGGACAGCATTCTTTCACCCCTCCACTTT. Protein: CASSPDSILSPLHF.

This chain connects TRBV12-5 to TRBJ2-3; D gene uncertain. Germline CDR1 LGHNT, CDR2 FRNRAP. This CDR3 region has 14 residues. V lost 3 bases and J lost 6, with 13 bases in between. The CDR3 here is CASGFSPLSDTQYF. The CDR3 coding sequence is TGTGCTAGTGGTTTTAGCCCTCTATCGGATACGCAGTATTTT.

V usage is TRBV6-1 and J usage is TRBJ2-6; D perhaps matches TRBD1 (6 bases). With 4 bases removed from V and 0 bases from J, the gap between germline ends came to 13 bases. Germline loops: CDR1 MNHNS, CDR2 SASEGT. The CDR3 has 17 residues. DNA for the CDR3: TGTGCCAGCAGTGGGGGGCATGGGACCTCTGGGGCCAACGTCCTGACTTTC. Translating it yields CASSGGHGTSGANVLTF.

The chain is built from TRBV4-1 and TRBJ1-4; D possibly corresponds to TRBD1 (5 bases). The CDR3 is made up of 16 amino acids. The germline gives CDR1 MGHRA, CDR2 YSYEKL. Trimming removed 1 base at V and 8 bases at J, with 17 bases between. The chain's CDR3 is CASSQVKEGAGEKLFF. The CDR3 nucleotides are TGCGCCAGCAGCCAAGTGAAAGAAGGGGCTGGGGAAAAACTGTTTTTT.

About this clone: A read error may account for a junction end that differs from germline. The V and J genes are TRBV7-7 and TRBJ2-5; possible D gene TRBD1, 5 bases. The CDR3 length is 11 residues. CDR1 is SSHAT, CDR2 FNYEAQ, per germline (reference sequence). This CDR3 is CASSPGETQYF. The CDR3 nucleotides read TGTGCTAGCAGTCCAGGGGAGACCCAGTACTTC. The variable domain in full, with the rest retrieved from reference TRBV7-7 and TRBJ2-5, is GAGVSQSPRYKVTKRGQDVTLRCDPISSHATLYWYQQALGQGPEFLTYFNYEAQPDKSGLPSDRFSAERPEGSISTLTIQRTEQRDSAMYRCASSPGETQYFGPGTRLLVL.

This sequence joins TRBV29-1 and TRBJ1-2; 9 bases align to TRBD1. V shed 5 bases, J shed 7 bases, and the junction held 2 bases outside the gene matches. The CDR3 is 11 residues long. Germline CDR1 is SQVTM and CDR2 is ANQGSEA. The DNA of the CDR3 is TGCAGCGTTCGGACAGGGGCTGGCTACACCTTC. This codes for CSVRTGAGYTF.

The chain links TRBV7-6 to TRBJ2-5; 7 nucleotides line up with TRBD1. The CDR3 spans 16 residues. CDR1 and CDR2 (germline): SGHVS, FNYEAQ. The J segment lost 0 bases and the V segment lost 4 bases, leaving 8 bases of the junction unmatched. The CDR3 region is CASSSLADRYQETQYF. Written as DNA, the CDR3 is TGTGCCAGCAGCTCCCTGGCGGACAGGTACCAAGAGACCCAGTACTTC.

The chain couples TRBV6-5 to TRBJ2-7; D perhaps matches TRBD1 (5 bases). The CDR3 is 13 amino acids. Per germline, CDR1 MNHEY and CDR2 SVGAGI. The V gene lost 5 bases and the J gene lost 3 bases, with 11 bases spanning the gap. CDR3 loop: CASSPRDSYEQYF. In DNA, the CDR3 is TGTGCCAGCAGTCCGCGAGACAGCTACGAGCAGTACTTC.

The chain recombines TRBV19 with TRBJ1-5, with no clear D. V gave up 6 bases and J gave up 0 bases, with 9 bases separating them. Germline V gene sequence: CDR1 LNHDA, CDR2 SQIVND (reference sequence). The CDR3 sequence is 14 residues long. This CDR3 is CASSPLNSNQPQHF. The CDR3 region has the DNA TGTGCCAGTAGCCCACTGAATAGCAATCAGCCCCAGCATTTT. The full variable domain, in which reference TRBV19 and TRBJ1-5 provide the parts outside the CDR3, is DGGITQSPKYLFRKEGQNVTLSCEQNLNHDAMYWYRQDPGQGLRLIYYSQIVNDFQKGDIAEGYSVSREKKESFPLTVTSAQKNPTAFYLCASSPLNSNQPQHFGDGTRLSIL.

Only one count was recorded for this clone. The rearrangement joins TRBV5-4 to TRBJ2-5; TRBD1 agrees at 7 bases. The CDR3 runs 13 residues. The V segment lost 3 bases and the J segment 5 bases; nucleotides outside the gene matches: 4. Germline CDR1 is SGHNT and CDR2 is YYREEE (reference sequence). CDR3: CASSSDREETQYF. The CDR3 bases are TGTGCCAGCAGCTCAGACAGGGAGGAGACCCAGTACTTC.